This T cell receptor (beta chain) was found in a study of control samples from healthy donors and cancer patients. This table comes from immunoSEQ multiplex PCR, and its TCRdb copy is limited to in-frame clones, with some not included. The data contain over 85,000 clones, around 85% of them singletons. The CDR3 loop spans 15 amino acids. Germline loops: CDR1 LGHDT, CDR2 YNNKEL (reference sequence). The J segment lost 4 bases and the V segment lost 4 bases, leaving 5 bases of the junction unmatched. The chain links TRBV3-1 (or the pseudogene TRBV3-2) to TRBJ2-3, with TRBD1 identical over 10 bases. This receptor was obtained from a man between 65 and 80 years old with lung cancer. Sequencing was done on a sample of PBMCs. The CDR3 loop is CASSLRQGAADTQYF. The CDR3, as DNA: TGTGCCAGCAGCCTAAGACAGGGGGCGGCAGATACGCAGTATTTT.